This entry describes one T cell receptor beta chain. The CDR3 extends over 15 amino acids. Trimming at V came to 2 bases and at J to 5 bases, leaving 5 bases not matched to a gene. The V gene's germline CDR1 is LGHNA and CDR2 YNFKEQ. In TCRdb, the RT-PCR reads were re-called with MiXCR into one record per CDR3 protein. The sample yields about 680,000 distinct CDR3 sequences, approximately 15% seen once. The gene calls are TRBV4-2 and TRBJ2-3; 9 bases line up with TRBD1. The TCR comes from a female donor in good health, serving as a healthy control. The sample was memory CD4+ T cells from blood. The CDR3 bases are TGTGCCAGCAGCCAACAGGGACAGGGAAGAGATACGCAGTATTTT. This sequence encodes CASSQQGQGRDTQYF.